The TCR beta chain described here comes from a study of metastatic and nonmetastatic thyroid tumors. Study information: Repertoire comparisons spanned blood and tumor or nodule tissue from malignant and benign thyroid patients.

All patients were untreated before thyroid surgery. This clone was picked up many times. MiXCR was used by TCRdb to re-call the PCR reads. Of 35,000 to 40,000 clones listed, roughly a quarter are singletons. V gave up 2 bases and J gave up 6 bases, with 14 bases separating them. The CDR3 is 14 residues long. Germline V gives CDR1 MNHEY, CDR2 SVGAGI. This TCR was sampled from a female donor with papillary thyroid cancer or a benign thyroid nodule (not recorded which). Some clones in this sample may be carry-over from other donors' samples. Sequenced sample: blood. This chain uses TRBV6-5 with TRBJ2-7; tentative D call: TRBD1 (6 bases). CDR3 region: CASSYAQGVGEQYF. Here the CDR3 DNA reads TGTGCCAGCAGTTACGCACAGGGAGTCGGCGAGCAGTACTTC.